The T cell receptor (beta chain) under discussion was sequenced for a study of blood T cell repertoires in COVID-19. Study-level information: Spain, Italy and the United States supplied samples that represented acute and convalescent COVID-19. PBMCs, B-cell-depleted T cells, or T cells were the source of the cDNA or gDNA that made up the material.

As concerns this clone: The junction does not match germline at one end; this may be a read error.

The germline V gene has CDR1 MNHEY and CDR2 SVGEGT. The CDR3 totals 12 residues. In the authors' workflow: Estimation of nucleated cell counts relied on the amplification of reference gene primers. Profiling relied on immunoSEQ multiplex PCR, and the TCRdb table lists in-frame clones only, not all of them. The D gene and trimming were derived from the DNA, and the V and J assignments and clone size from that table. The sample records 100,000 to 140,000 clones, 88% being singletons. The material sequenced was peripheral blood. The chain carries TRBV6-2 or TRBV6-3 and TRBJ2-2; D is unresolved. The sequence was obtained from a man between 50 and 59 years old with active or convalescent COVID-19. The CDR3, as DNA: TGTGCCAGCAGTCCCAACATCGGGGAGCTGTTTTTT. Its translation: CASSPNIGELFF.